This T cell receptor beta chain was recorded in a study of blood T cell repertoires in COVID-19. Across the study: Sources were T cells, B-cell-depleted T cells, or PBMCs; the material itself was cDNA or gDNA.

The cohort comprised adults aged about 18 to 90 years residing in approximately 25 US areas. Original data processing: Cell counts per sample came from amplifying reference gene primers. This table comes from immunoSEQ multiplex PCR, and its TCRdb copy is limited to in-frame clones, with some not included. V and J calls and clone size are as listed in that table; D and trimming were resolved from the DNA. The sample has roughly 150,000 clones, around 80% seen once. This clone appeared a few times. This CDR3 spans 14 amino acids. Germline values: CDR1 MNHEY, CDR2 SVGEGT. V was shortened by 5 bases and J by 2 bases, with 13 bases between the two germline ends.

The sequencing sample was made of PBMCs or T cells enriched from blood (not recorded which). V usage is TRBV6-2 or TRBV6-3 and J usage is TRBJ2-7; the D gene is possibly TRBD2 (6 bases). This TCR came from a man aged 70 or older who had been exposed to COVID-19. The CDR3 sequence is CASSQEEGPYEQYF. The CDR3, as DNA: TGTGCCAGCAGTCAGGAGGAGGGTCCCTACGAGCAGTACTTC.